This is a list of T cell receptor beta chains from one sample in a study of shared clonotypes between healthy human individuals. The table came from immunoSEQ multiplex PCR; TCRdb's copy has only in-frame clones and leaves some out. This table holds 2,500,000 or so clones, roughly 93% found once. What was sequenced was naive CD4+ T cells from PBMCs. These receptors came from a man aged 18 to 35 in good health. Some clones in this sample may be carry-over from other donors' samples. The CDR3 runs from the conserved cysteine through the conserved F or W. A D gene is named only where the DNA matches it firmly. Clone size is not always given. Where it is, it says once, few, many or a class for expanded clones.

>TRBV7-2|TRBJ2-1|TRBD2|-
TGTGCCAGCCAGGCGGGAGAACGCCCCTACAATGAGCAGTTCTTC
CASQAGERPYNEQFF
>TRBV10-3|TRBJ2-1|-|-
TGTGCCATCAGCCCCCCTGGGGTCAATGAGCAGTTCTTC
CAISPPGVNEQFF
>TRBV6-1|TRBJ2-5|-|-
TGTGCCAGCAGCGCCCTGACAGCGCAAGAGACCCAGTACTTC
CASSALTAQETQYF
>TRBV9|TRBJ2-5|TRBD2|-
TGTGCCAGCAGCGCGGCCACCGGGACTAGCGGGAGGGAAGAGACCCAGTACTTC
CASSAATGTSGREETQYF
>TRBV6-1|TRBJ2-3|-|-
TGTGCCAGCGCACATCCGGGACTCGGAATAAATACGCAGTATTTT
CASAHPGLGINTQYF
>TRBV6-1|TRBJ2-7|-|once
TGTGCCAGCAGTGAATTGGGGAGGTACGAGCAGTACTTC
CASSELGRYEQYF
>TRBV5-1|TRBJ2-1|TRBD2|-
TGCGCCAGCAGCTTGGTGGCGGGGGAGGCTGGCCCCTACAATGAGCAGTTCTTC
CASSLVAGEAGPYNEQFF
>TRBV2|TRBJ1-4|-|few
TGTGCCAGCAGGAGGTACGTCACTGACAGCGAAAAACTGTTTTTT
CASRRYVTDSEKLFF
>TRBV5-6|TRBJ2-1|-|-
TGTGCCAGCAGCTTGGGGTCAGGCCTTTTCGGCGGTGAGCAGTTCTTC
CASSLGSGLFGGEQFF
>TRBV5-5|TRBJ2-5|-|-
TGTGCCAGCAGCCCCCAGGCTTGGGGGCTCAAAGAGACCCAGTACTTC
CASSPQAWGLKETQYF
>TRBV15|TRBJ2-5|TRBD2|-
TGTGCCACCAGCAGAGATTTCTCGGCGGGAGCATGGGAGACCCAGTACTTC
CATSRDFSAGAWETQYF
>TRBV7-9|TRBJ1-2|TRBD1|-
TGTGCCACCCCGGGACAGGGTCGTTCTAACTATGGCTACACCTTC
CATPGQGRSNYGYTF
>TRBV18|TRBJ1-4|-|-
TGTGCCAGCTCATCACGTTTGGGTGCAACTAATGAAAAACTGTTTTTT
CASSSRLGATNEKLFF
>TRBV6-1|TRBJ2-2|TRBD2|-
TGTGCCAGCAGTGAAGTGGTAGCGGGAGCGGGCACCGGGGAGCTGTTTTTT
CASSEVVAGAGTGELFF
>TRBV27|TRBJ2-5|TRBD2|-
TGTGCCAGCAGTTTAGAAACTAGCGGGAGAACAGAGACCCAGTACTTC
CASSLETSGRTETQYF
>TRBV19|TRBJ1-2|-|-
TGTGCCACCGAGGGGTATGGCTATGGCTACACCTTC
CATEGYGYGYTF
>TRBV6-6|TRBJ1-5|TRBD1|-
TGTGCCAGCAGCCTCGGGGACAGTAGGAATCAGCCCCAGCATTTT
CASSLGDSRNQPQHF
>TRBV11-2|TRBJ2-7|-|once
TGTGCCAGCAGCTTAGGGCTACAGGGTAAAACCTACGAGCAGTACTTC
CASSLGLQGKTYEQYF
>TRBV2|TRBJ2-5|TRBD2|-
TGTGCCAGCAACGAACCGGGACTAGCGGGAGGCAGCCAAGAGACCCAGTACTTC
CASNEPGLAGGSQETQYF
>TRBV5-1|TRBJ2-1|-|-
TGCGCCAGCAGCTTGTCTGGCAGGGCGGATGAGCAGTTCTTC
CASSLSGRADEQFF
>TRBV7-2|TRBJ2-1|TRBD2|-
TGTGCCAGCAGCTTAGCCTCGGGAGGGATTAGGTTCTTC
CASSLASGGIRFF
>TRBV5-4|TRBJ1-1|-|few
TGTGCCAGCAGCTTCAGGACGCTGAACACTGAAGCTTTCTTT
CASSFRTLNTEAFF
>TRBV6-5|TRBJ2-3|TRBD2|-
TGTGCCAGCAGCACGACTAGCGGGATATCGGATACGCAGTATTTT
CASSTTSGISDTQYF
>TRBV11-3|TRBJ2-1|-|-
TGTGCCAGCAGCCTCGGGCAGGCCTACAATGAGCAGTTCTTC
CASSLGQAYNEQFF
>TRBV7-2|TRBJ1-1|-|-
TGTGCCAGCAGCTTCCGGCTCGGGAACACTGAAGCTTTCTTT
CASSFRLGNTEAFF
>TRBV2|TRBJ2-2|-|-
TGTGCCAGCAGTGATCAGGGGGGGACCGGGGAGCTGTTTTTT
CASSDQGGTGELFF
>TRBV7-2|TRBJ2-7|TRBD1|-
TGTGCCAGCAGCTTTCCTAGAACAGGGGCTTTTGGCTACGAGCAGTACTTC
CASSFPRTGAFGYEQYF
>TRBV5-1|TRBJ2-7|TRBD1|-
TGCGCCAGCAGCTTGGATGGGACAGCCTCCTACGAGCAGTACTTC
CASSLDGTASYEQYF
>TRBV7-9|TRBJ1-3|TRBD1|-
TGTGCCAGCAGCCCTCGGACAGGAATGGGAAACACCATATATTTT
CASSPRTGMGNTIYF
>TRBV2|TRBJ2-7|-|-
TGTGCCAGCAAAACGGACTCCTACGAGCAGTACTTC
CASKTDSYEQYF
>TRBV27|TRBJ2-7|TRBD1|-
TGTGCCAGCAGTCAAGGACAGGTCTCCTACGAGCAGTACTTC
CASSQGQVSYEQYF
>TRBV5-1|TRBJ2-7|TRBD1|-
TGCGCCAGCCGAATATTACAGGGGGCGGGCTACGAGCAGTACTTC
CASRILQGAGYEQYF
>TRBV7-8|TRBJ2-6|-|-
TGTGCCAGCAGCTTCATGGGGGGAAGCTCTGGGGCCAACGTCCTGACTTTC
CASSFMGGSSGANVLTF
>TRBV7-2|TRBJ1-4|-|-
TGTGCCAGCAGCTTAGCTCTGAGGGAAAAACTGTTTTTT
CASSLALREKLFF
>TRBV28|TRBJ1-4|TRBD1|-
TGTGCCAGCAGTTCCACACAGGGGGCAGGAGCTAATGAAAAACTGTTTTTT
CASSSTQGAGANEKLFF
>TRBV11-2|TRBJ1-1|TRBD1|-
TGTGCCAGCAGCTTGCTACAGGGGAGCTCTGAAGCTTTCTTT
CASSLLQGSSEAFF
>TRBV4-1|TRBJ1-5|TRBD1|-
TGCGCCAGCAGCGCTCCGGGACAGCGCAATCAGCCCCAGCATTTT
CASSAPGQRNQPQHF
>TRBV19|TRBJ2-6|-|once
TGTGCCAGTCGAAACGACAGGTCACCTGGGGCCAACGTCCTGACTTTC
CASRNDRSPGANVLTF
>TRBV2|TRBJ2-7|-|-
TGTGCCAGCAGCACAGGGGGGGGCGAGCAGTACTTC
CASSTGGGEQYF
>TRBV7-9|TRBJ2-6|TRBD1|-
TGTGCCAGCAACCCCGGGACAGGGAGGTCTGGGGCCAACGTCCTGACTTTC
CASNPGTGRSGANVLTF
>TRBV19|TRBJ2-7|TRBD1|-
TGTGCCAGTAGTAGCCCCTTGGGACAGGGTGTCTACGAGCAGTACTTC
CASSSPLGQGVYEQYF
>TRBV19|TRBJ2-6|TRBD1|-
TGTGCCAGTAGTATCTACCATGGGGACAGGGGTTACTCTGGGGCCAACGTCCTGACTTTC
CASSIYHGDRGYSGANVLTF
>TRBV5-1|TRBJ2-7|-|-
TGCGCCAGCAGCAAAAGTCCGGGAGTTTTGGGCGAGCAGTACTTC
CASSKSPGVLGEQYF
>TRBV18|TRBJ1-3|-|-
TGTGCCAGCTCACCGGTTATGATAAGCTCTGGAAACACCATATATTTT
CASSPVMISSGNTIYF
>TRBV5-1|TRBJ2-7|TRBD2|-
TGCGCCAGCAGCTTGGCCCCGGGAGGGAGCTACGAGCAGTACTTC
CASSLAPGGSYEQYF
>TRBV28|TRBJ1-6|-|-
TGTGCCAGCCAATCCCCCGTTTCACCCCTCCACTTT
CASQSPVSPLHF
>TRBV5-1|TRBJ2-5|TRBD1|-
TGCGCCAGCAGCTTGGAGGGGGCTCGGGAGACCCAGTACTTC
CASSLEGARETQYF
>TRBV15|TRBJ1-2|-|-
TGTGCCACCAGCCCCGGACTGTATGGCTACACCTTC
CATSPGLYGYTF
>TRBV7-3|TRBJ2-3|-|-
TGTGCCAGCAGCTTAACCGCCGGGAGCACAGATACGCAGTATTTT
CASSLTAGSTDTQYF
>TRBV2|TRBJ2-1|-|-
TGTGCCAGCAGTGGCGGGACATCTCTCAACAATGAGCAGTTCTTC
CASSGGTSLNNEQFF
>TRBV28|TRBJ2-3|TRBD2|few
TGTGCCACCTTCGGGGGGGCCGGGCCACGAGTCGCAGATACGCAGTATTTT
CATFGGAGPRVADTQYF
>TRBV7-2|TRBJ1-2|-|-
TGTGCCAGCAGCGTCAATTCCGGACAGACGACCTCATATGGCTACACCTTC
CASSVNSGQTTSYGYTF
>TRBV5-1|TRBJ1-2|-|-
TGCGCCAGCAGCTTGGGCGACAGTGGGGGCTACACCTTC
CASSLGDSGGYTF